The clone carrying this TCR beta chain has just a few counts. The sample comes from a study of patients and donors after allogeneic stem cell transplantation. The length of the CDR3 is 14 residues. The germline V and J ends were trimmed by 1 base and 5 bases, with 15 bases remaining between them. Germline V gene sequence: CDR1 DFQATT, CDR2 SNEGSKA (reference sequence). A single record per CDR3 protein comes from TCRdb applying MiXCR to the RT-PCR reads. The sample includes about a million distinct CDR3 sequences, approximately 19% of them seen just once. The V and J genes are TRBV20-1 and TRBJ2-7; no clear D gene. The specimen sequenced was blood, either unsorted or a sorted T cell fraction (not recorded which). This receptor was obtained from a human donor who was either an allogeneic HSCT recipient or a stem cell or donor lymphocyte infusion donor (not recorded which). It is not recorded whose cells these are; they may come from a transplant donor. CDR3 in DNA: TGCAGTGCTAGAGTTGGCTCCCTTTCCAACGAGCAGTACTTC. Translation gives CSARVGSLSNEQYF.